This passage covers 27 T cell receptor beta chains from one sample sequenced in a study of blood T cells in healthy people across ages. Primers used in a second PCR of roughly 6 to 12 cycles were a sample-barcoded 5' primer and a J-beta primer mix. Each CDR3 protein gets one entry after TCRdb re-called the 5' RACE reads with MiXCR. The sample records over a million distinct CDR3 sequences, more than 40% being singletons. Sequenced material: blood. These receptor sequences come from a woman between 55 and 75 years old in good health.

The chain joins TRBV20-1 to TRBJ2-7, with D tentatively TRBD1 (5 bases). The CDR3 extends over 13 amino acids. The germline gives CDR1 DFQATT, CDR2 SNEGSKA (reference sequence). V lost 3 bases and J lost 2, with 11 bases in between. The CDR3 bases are TGCAGTGCTAGGCGAGACAGTCCCTACGAGCAGTACTTC. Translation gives CSARRDSPYEQYF.

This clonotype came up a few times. The CDR3: CASSRSRRQDKGTTNEKLFF. The CDR3, as DNA: TGTGCCAGCAGCCGATCGAGGAGACAGGACAAGGGCACGACTAATGAAAAACTGTTTTTT. The V and J genes are TRBV4-2 and TRBJ1-4, with D possibly TRBD1 on 6 matching bases. V shed 4 bases and J shed 2 bases, with 26 bases lying between them. The CDR3 has 20 amino acids. Germline-derived CDR1 and CDR2 are LGHNA and YNFKEQ.

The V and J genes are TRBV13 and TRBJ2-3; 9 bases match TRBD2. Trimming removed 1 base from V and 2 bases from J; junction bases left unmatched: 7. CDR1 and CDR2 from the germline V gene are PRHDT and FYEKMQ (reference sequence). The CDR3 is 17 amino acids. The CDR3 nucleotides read TGTGCCAGCAGCTTAGTGGGCCTAGCGGGAACCACAGATACGCAGTATTTT. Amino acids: CASSLVGLAGTTDTQYF.

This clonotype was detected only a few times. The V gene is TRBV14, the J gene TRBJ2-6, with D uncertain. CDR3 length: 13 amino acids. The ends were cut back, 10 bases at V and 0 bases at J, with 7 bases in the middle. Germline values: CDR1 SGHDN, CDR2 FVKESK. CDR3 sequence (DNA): TGTGCCACCCGTAGCTCTGGGGCCAACGTCCTGACTTTC. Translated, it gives CATRSSGANVLTF.

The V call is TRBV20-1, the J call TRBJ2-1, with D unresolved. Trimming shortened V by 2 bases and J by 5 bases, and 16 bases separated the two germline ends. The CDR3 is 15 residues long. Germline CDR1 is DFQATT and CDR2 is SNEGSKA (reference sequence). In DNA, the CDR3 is TGCAGTGCTAGAAACTCTAGGTTACCCAACAATGAGCAGTTCTTC. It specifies CSARNSRLPNNEQFF.

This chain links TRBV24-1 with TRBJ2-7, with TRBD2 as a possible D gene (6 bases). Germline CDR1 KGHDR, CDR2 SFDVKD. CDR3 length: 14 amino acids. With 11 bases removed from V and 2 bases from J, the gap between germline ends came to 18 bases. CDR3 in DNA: TGTGCCAATACCCTAGCGCACCTAACCTACGAGCAGTACTTC. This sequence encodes CANTLAHLTYEQYF.

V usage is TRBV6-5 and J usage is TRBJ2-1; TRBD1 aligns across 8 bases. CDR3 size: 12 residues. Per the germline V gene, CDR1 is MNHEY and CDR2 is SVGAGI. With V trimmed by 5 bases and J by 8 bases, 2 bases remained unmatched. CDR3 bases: TGTGCCAGCAGTATGGACAGGGATGAGCAGTTCTTC. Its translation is CASSMDRDEQFF.

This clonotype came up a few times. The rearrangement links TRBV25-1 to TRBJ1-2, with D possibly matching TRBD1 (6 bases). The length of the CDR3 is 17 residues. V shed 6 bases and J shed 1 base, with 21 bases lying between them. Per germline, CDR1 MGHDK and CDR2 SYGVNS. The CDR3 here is CASSGPRDNILNYGYTF. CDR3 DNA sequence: TGTGCCAGCAGCGGCCCCCGGGACAACATACTTAACTATGGCTACACCTTC.

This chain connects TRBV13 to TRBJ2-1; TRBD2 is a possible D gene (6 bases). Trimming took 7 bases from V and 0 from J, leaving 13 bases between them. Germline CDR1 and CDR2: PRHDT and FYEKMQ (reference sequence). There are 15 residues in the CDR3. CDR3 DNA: TGTGCCAGCACCGACACCGGGGGCTCCTACAATGAGCAGTTCTTC. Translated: CASTDTGGSYNEQFF.

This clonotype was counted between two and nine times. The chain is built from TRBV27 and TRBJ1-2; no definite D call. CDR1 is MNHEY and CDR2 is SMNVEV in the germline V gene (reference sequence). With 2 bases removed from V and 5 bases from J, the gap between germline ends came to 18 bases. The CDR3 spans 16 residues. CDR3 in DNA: TGTGCCAGCAGTTTAGATGGCCGGAGCGGCGGGTATGGCTACACCTTC. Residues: CASSLDGRSGGYGYTF.

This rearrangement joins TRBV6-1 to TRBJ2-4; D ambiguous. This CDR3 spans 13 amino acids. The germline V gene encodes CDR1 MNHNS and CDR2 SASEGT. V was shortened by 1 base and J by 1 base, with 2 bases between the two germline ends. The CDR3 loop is CASSEVAKNIQYF. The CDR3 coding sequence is TGTGCCAGCAGTGAAGTCGCCAAAAACATTCAGTACTTC.

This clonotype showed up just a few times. The CDR3 DNA sequence: TGTGCCAGCAGCCAACTGGGACTAGACTCGGCTGAGCAGTTCTTC. Translating gives CASSQLGLDSAEQFF. This sequence joins TRBV14 and TRBJ2-1, with 8 bases lining up with TRBD2. The V and J ends lost 2 bases and 9 bases, in that order; junction bases with no gene match: 9. CDR3 length: 15 amino acids. Germline CDR1 reads SGHDN; CDR2 reads FVKESK.

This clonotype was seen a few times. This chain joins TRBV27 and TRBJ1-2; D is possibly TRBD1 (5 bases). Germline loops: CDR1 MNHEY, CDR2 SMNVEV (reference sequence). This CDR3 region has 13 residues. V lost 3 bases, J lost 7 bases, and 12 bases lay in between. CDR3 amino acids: CASSFRGTGGYTF. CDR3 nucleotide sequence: TGTGCCAGCAGTTTTCGGGGCACGGGTGGCTACACCTTC.

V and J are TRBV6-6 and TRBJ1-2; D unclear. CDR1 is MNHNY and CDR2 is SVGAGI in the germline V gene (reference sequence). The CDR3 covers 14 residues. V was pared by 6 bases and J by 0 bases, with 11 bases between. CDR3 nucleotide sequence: TGTGCCAGCAGGGACGACAAGACTAACTATGGCTACACCTTC. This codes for CASRDDKTNYGYTF.

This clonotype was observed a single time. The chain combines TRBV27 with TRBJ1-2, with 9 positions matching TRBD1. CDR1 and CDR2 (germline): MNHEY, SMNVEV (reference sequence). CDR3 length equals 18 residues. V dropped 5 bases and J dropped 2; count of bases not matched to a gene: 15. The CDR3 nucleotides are TGTGCCAGCAGTGAGCACCGTAGTGGGACAGGGTTAAACTATGGCTACACCTTC. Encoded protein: CASSEHRSGTGLNYGYTF.

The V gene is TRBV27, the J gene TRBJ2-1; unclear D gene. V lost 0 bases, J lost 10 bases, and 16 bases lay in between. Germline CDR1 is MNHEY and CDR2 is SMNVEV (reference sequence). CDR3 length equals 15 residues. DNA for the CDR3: TGTGCCAGCAGTTTATCTCCCCCTACGGCCCCGGAGCAGTTCTTC. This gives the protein CASSLSPPTAPEQFF.

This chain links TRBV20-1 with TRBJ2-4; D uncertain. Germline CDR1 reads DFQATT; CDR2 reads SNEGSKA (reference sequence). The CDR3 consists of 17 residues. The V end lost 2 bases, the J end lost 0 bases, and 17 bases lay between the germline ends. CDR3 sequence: CSARWGAIPLAKNIQYF. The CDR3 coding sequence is TGCAGTGCTAGATGGGGTGCGATACCTTTAGCCAAAAACATTCAGTACTTC.

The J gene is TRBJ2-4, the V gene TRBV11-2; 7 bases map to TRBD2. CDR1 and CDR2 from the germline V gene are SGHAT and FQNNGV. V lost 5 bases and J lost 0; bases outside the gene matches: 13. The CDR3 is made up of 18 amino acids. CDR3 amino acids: CASSPSGASGLAKNIQYF. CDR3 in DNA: TGTGCCAGCAGCCCATCTGGGGCTAGCGGCCTAGCCAAAAACATTCAGTACTTC.

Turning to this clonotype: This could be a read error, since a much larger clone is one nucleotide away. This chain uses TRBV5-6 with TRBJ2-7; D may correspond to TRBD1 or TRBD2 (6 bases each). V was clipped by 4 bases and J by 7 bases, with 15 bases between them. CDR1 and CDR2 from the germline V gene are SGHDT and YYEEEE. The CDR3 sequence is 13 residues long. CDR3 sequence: CASSRKGGAEQYF. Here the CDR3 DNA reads TGTGCCAGCAGCAGAAAGGGGGGTGCTGAGCAGTACTTC.

The CDR3 sequence is CASSPGGSASYEQYF. The CDR3, as DNA: TGTGCCAGCAGCCCTGGCGGGAGCGCATCCTACGAGCAGTACTTC. J is TRBJ2-7 and V is TRBV3-1; TRBD2 aligns across 7 bases. The V and J ends lost 4 bases and 1 base, in that order; junction bases with no gene match: 7. The germline V gene has CDR1 LGHDT and CDR2 YNNKEL (reference sequence). CDR3 length equals 15 residues.

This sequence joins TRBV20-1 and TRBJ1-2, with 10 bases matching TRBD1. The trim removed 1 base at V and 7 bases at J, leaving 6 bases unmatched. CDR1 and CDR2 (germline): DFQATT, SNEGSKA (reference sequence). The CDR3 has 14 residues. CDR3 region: CSARAIGQGGGYTF. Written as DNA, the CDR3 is TGCAGTGCTAGAGCTATCGGACAGGGGGGTGGCTACACCTTC.

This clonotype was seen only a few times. The CDR3 loop is CSARPTGGGNYGYTF. The CDR3 DNA is TGCAGTGCTAGACCCACCGGGGGGGGTAACTATGGCTACACCTTC. This chain uses TRBV20-1 with TRBJ1-2, with D tentatively TRBD1 (5 bases). The V and J ends lost 2 bases and 1 base respectively, with 14 bases between them. CDR1 and CDR2 (germline): DFQATT, SNEGSKA (reference sequence). The CDR3 covers 15 residues.

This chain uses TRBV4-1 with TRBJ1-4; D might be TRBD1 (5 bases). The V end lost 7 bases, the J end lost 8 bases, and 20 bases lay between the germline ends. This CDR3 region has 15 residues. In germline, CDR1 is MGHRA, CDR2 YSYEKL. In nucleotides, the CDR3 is TGCGCCAGCACCCCAACACAAGGGGATGGAGAAAAACTGTTTTTT. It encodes CASTPTQGDGEKLFF.

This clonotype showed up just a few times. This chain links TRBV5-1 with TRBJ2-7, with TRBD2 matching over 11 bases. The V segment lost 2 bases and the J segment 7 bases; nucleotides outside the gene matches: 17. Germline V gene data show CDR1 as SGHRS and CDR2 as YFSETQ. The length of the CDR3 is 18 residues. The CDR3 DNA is TGCGCCAGCAGCTTTCCTCGACTAGCGGGGTTAGTTATCAATGAGCAGTACTTC. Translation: CASSFPRLAGLVINEQYF.

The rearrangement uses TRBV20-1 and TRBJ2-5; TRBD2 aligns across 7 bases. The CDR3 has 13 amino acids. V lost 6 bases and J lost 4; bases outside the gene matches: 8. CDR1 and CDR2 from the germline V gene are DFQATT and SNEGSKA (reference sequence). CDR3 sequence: CSAYQVAGETQYF. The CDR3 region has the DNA TGCAGTGCCTACCAGGTAGCGGGAGAGACCCAGTACTTC.

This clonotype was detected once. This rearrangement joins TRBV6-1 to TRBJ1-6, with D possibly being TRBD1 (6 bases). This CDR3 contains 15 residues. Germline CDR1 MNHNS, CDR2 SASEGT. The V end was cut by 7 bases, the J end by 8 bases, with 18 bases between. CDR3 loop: CASNPGTLRDSPLHF. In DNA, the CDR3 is TGTGCCAGCAATCCCGGGACACTGAGGGATTCACCCCTCCACTTT.

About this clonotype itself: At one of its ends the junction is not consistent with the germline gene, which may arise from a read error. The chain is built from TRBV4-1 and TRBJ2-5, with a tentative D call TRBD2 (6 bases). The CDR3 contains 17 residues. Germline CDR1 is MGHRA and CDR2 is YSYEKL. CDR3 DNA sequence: TGCGCCAACAGCCAAGATGGGGGGAGAGGCGTAGGAGAGACCCAGTACTTC. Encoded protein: CANSQDGGRGVGETQYF.